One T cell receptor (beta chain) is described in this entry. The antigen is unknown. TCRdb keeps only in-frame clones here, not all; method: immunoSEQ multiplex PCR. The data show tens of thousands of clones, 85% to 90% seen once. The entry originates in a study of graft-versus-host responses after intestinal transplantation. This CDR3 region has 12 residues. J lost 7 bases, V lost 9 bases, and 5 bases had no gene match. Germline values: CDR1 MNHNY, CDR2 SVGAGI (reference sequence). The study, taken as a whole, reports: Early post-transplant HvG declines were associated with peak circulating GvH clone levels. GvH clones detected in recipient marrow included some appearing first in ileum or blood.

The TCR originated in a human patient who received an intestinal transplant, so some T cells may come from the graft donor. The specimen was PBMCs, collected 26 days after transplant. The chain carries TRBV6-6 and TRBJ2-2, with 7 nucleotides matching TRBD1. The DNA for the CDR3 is TGTGCCAGTACAGGGGTGGGCGGGGAGCTGTTTTTT. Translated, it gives CASTGVGGELFF.